Each of the 21 T cell receptor beta chains below was sequenced from the same sample in a study of radiotherapy plus CTLA-4 blockade in lung cancer. Using immunoSEQ multiplex PCR, the repertoire was profiled, and TCRdb retains in-frame clones only, with some absent. Seen here are tens of thousands of clones, approximately 77% observed once, and the top ten hold about 4.5%. The sequencing here drew on peripheral blood, taken from a patient treated with radiotherapy plus ipilimumab. These receptors all come from a human donor with non-small cell lung cancer who had a complete response to radiotherapy plus ipilimumab.

The V and J genes are TRBV9 and TRBJ2-2; 8 bases are shared with TRBD2. Losses at the gene ends were 2 bases for V and 7 bases for J; bases not matched to a gene: 10. This CDR3 is built from 16 residues. Per germline, CDR1 SGDLS and CDR2 YYNGEE. CDR3 sequence (DNA): TGTGCCAGCAGCGTTCGAGCGGGAGTGGGTGACGGGGAGCTGTTTTTT. The encoded protein is CASSVRAGVGDGELFF.

V and J are TRBV5-7 and TRBJ1-1; D not resolved. TRBV5-7 is sorted into the ORF group, with uncertain function. This CDR3 has 12 amino acids. V was pared by 1 base and J by 4 bases, with 5 bases between. This CDR3 is CASSLRATEAFF. CDR3 coding DNA: TGTGCCAGCAGCTTGCGAGCCACTGAAGCTTTCTTT.

The chain carries TRBV5-6 and TRBJ2-2, with TRBD1 matching 7 bases. V lost 7 bases, J lost 1 base, and 4 bases stayed unmatched. The V gene's germline CDR1 is SGHDT and CDR2 YYEEEE. This CDR3 comprises 14 residues. CDR3 protein: CASARGLNTGELFF. The CDR3 DNA reads TGTGCCAGCGCAAGGGGGCTGAACACCGGGGAGCTGTTTTTT.

The chain has TRBV6-5 and TRBJ1-5; D is undetermined. The CDR3 totals 15 residues. Looked up from germline, CDR1 is MNHEY and CDR2 is SVGAGI. Trimming took off 6 bases at V and 6 bases at J, with 18 bases between the two ends. The CDR3 DNA reads as TGTGCCAGCAGCATACAAGGGATTGGAAGTCAGCCCCAGCATTTT. It is translated as CASSIQGIGSQPQHF.

This clone has a single count. V usage is TRBV5-6 and J usage is TRBJ2-3; TRBD2 might be the D (5 bases). The CDR3 spans 15 residues. The V end was cut by 4 bases, the J end by 2 bases, with 14 bases between. CDR1 and CDR2 from the germline V gene are SGHDT and YYEEEE. CDR3 amino acids: CASSQASQITDTQYF. Written as DNA, the CDR3 is TGTGCCAGCAGCCAGGCTAGCCAAATCACAGATACGCAGTATTTT.

The V call is TRBV6-4, the J call TRBJ2-1; 8 nucleotides line up with TRBD2. With 6 bases clipped from V and 0 bases from J, the junction kept 4 bases outside the gene matches. The CDR3 covers 15 residues. In germline, CDR1 is MRHNA, CDR2 SNTAGT. The CDR3 here is CASRLAASSYNEQFF. CDR3 in DNA: TGTGCCAGCAGACTAGCGGCCAGCTCCTACAATGAGCAGTTCTTC.

This clone has just a few counts. This chain links TRBV18 with TRBJ2-7; D is possibly TRBD1 (6 bases). The CDR3 is 13 amino acids. CDR1 and CDR2 from the germline V gene are KGHSH and LQKENI. The V end lost 2 bases, the J end lost 5 bases, and 10 bases lay between the germline ends. The DNA of the CDR3 is TGTGCCAGCTCACCAGTGAACAGGGACGAGCAGTACTTC. Its protein product is CASSPVNRDEQYF.

The chain combines TRBV28 with TRBJ1-1; no definite D call. V was trimmed by 2 bases and J by 1 base, leaving 11 bases between them. The CDR3 runs to 15 residues. CDR1 is MDHEN and CDR2 is SYDVKM in the germline V gene. As DNA, the CDR3 is TGTGCCAGCAGTTTAAGTCGGCCAGGGAACACTGAAGCTTTCTTT. It specifies CASSLSRPGNTEAFF.

The chain is built from TRBV6-1 and TRBJ2-5; a weak D match, TRBD2 (7 bases). Germline CDR1 is MNHNS and CDR2 is SASEGT. V gave up 2 bases and J gave up 2 bases, with 12 bases separating them. This CDR3 has 15 amino acids. DNA of the CDR3: TGTGCCAGCAGTGAACGGAGGGGGGGGCAAGAGACCCAGTACTTC. Translation: CASSERRGGQETQYF.

The V gene is TRBV29-1, the J gene TRBJ1-2, with D hard to call. This CDR3 is built from 12 residues. The germline CDR1 and CDR2 sequences are SQVTM and ANQGSEA. V was trimmed by 7 bases and J by 5 bases, leaving 14 bases between them. CDR3 protein: CSASLGEYGYTF. The CDR3 DNA sequence: TGCAGCGCCTCTTTGGGAGAGTATGGCTACACCTTC.

The V and J genes are TRBV29-1 and TRBJ2-1; D is undetermined. The ends were cut back, 4 bases at V and 2 bases at J, with 0 bases in the middle. Germline V lookup: CDR1 SQVTM, CDR2 ANQGSEA. The CDR3 has 10 residues. For the CDR3, the DNA is TGCAGCGTTGCCTACAATGAGCAGTTCTTC. Amino acid sequence: CSVAYNEQFF.

DNA of the CDR3: TGTGCCAGCAGCTTATACGGCGGGGAGCTGTTTTTT. Its translation is CASSLYGGELFF. V is TRBV7-9 and J is TRBJ2-2; D unresolved. This CDR3 has 12 residues. The V and J ends lost 2 bases and 7 bases respectively, with 5 bases between them. Germline V lookup: CDR1 SEHNR, CDR2 FQNEAQ (reference sequence).

This clone was counted once. The chain carries TRBV7-9 and TRBJ2-2; possible D gene TRBD1, 6 bases. The V gene's germline CDR1 is SEHNR and CDR2 FQNEAQ (reference sequence). V lost 3 bases to trimming and J lost 0 bases, with 11 bases between them. This CDR3 spans 16 amino acids. Written as DNA, the CDR3 is TGTGCCAGCAGCTTCCAGCGGACAGCGAACACCGGGGAGCTGTTTTTT. This translates into CASSFQRTANTGELFF.

Worth noting for this clone: The junction and the germline gene differ at one end; a read error may be behind it. V and J are TRBV9 and TRBJ1-4; 8 positions agree with TRBD1. CDR3 length equals 16 residues. The V gene's germline CDR1 is SGDLS and CDR2 YYNGEE. CDR3 sequence: CASSVGQGATNEKLFF. The CDR3 DNA reads TGTGCCAGCAGCGTAGGGCAGGGGGCAACCAATGAAAAACTGTTTTTT. The full variable domain, with the rest looked up from reference TRBV9 and TRBJ1-4, is DSGVTQTPKHLITATGQRVTLRCSPRSGDLSVYWYQQSLDQGLQFLIQYYNGEERAKGNILERFSAQQFPDLHSELNLSSLELGDSALYFCASSVGQGATNEKLFFGSGTQLSVL.

This clone has just a few counts. This chain uses TRBV18 with TRBJ2-1; tentative D call: TRBD1 (9 bases). This CDR3 is 16 amino acids long. Germline V gives CDR1 KGHSH, CDR2 LQKENI. Trimming took 6 bases from V and 8 from J, leaving 23 bases between them. CDR3 coding DNA: TGTGCCAGCTCTCTCAGTTCGGGAGGGGACAGGGATGAGCAGTTCTTC. Translating gives CASSLSSGGDRDEQFF.

The table lists this clone with a few counts. The rearrangement joins TRBV7-2 to TRBJ2-2, with D unclear. Between the trimmed V and J ends, which lost 6 bases and 1 base, there was a span of 9 bases. Germline V gene lookup returns CDR1 SGHTA and CDR2 FQGNSA. This CDR3 has 14 residues. The CDR3 region has the DNA TGTGCCAGCAGTTCAACATTGAACACCGGGGAGCTGTTTTTT. Translated: CASSSTLNTGELFF.

This clone was observed a few times. CDR3 region: CASSLGMAGPYEQYV. CDR3 in DNA: TGTGCCAGCAGCTTGGGTATGGCGGGACCGTACGAGCAGTACGTC. The J gene is TRBJ2-7, the V gene TRBV7-2, with a weak D call TRBD2 (6 bases). Germline V gives CDR1 SGHTA, CDR2 FQGNSA. V was pared by 3 bases and J by 4 bases, with 16 bases between. The CDR3 is made up of 15 amino acids.

The chain carries TRBV2 and TRBJ2-2, with unresolved D. The V end lost 5 bases, the J end lost 0 bases, and 10 bases lay between the germline ends. Germline V CDR1 and CDR2: SNHLY, FYNNEI. This CDR3 comprises 15 residues. The CDR3: CASSPRTANTGELFF. CDR3 bases: TGTGCCAGCAGTCCCCGGACGGCGAACACCGGGGAGCTGTTTTTT.

V and J are TRBV2 and TRBJ2-3; D is possibly TRBD2 (7 bases). CDR1 and CDR2 (germline): SNHLY, FYNNEI. The CDR3 consists of 14 residues. V dropped 3 bases and J dropped 3 bases, with 10 bases sitting between them. CDR3 DNA sequence: TGTGCCAGCAGTGAGCGGGGGCGGACAGATACGCAGTATTTT. Protein sequence: CASSERGRTDTQYF.

The chain couples TRBV27 to TRBJ1-2; D is possibly TRBD1 (6 bases). Germline V gene sequence: CDR1 MNHEY, CDR2 SMNVEV (reference sequence). The CDR3 loop spans 12 amino acids. The ends were cut back, 7 bases at V and 4 bases at J, with 10 bases in the middle. CDR3 sequence: CASKGGGYGYTF. The CDR3, as DNA: TGTGCCAGCAAGGGGGGCGGCTATGGCTACACCTTC.

The CDR3 loop reads CASKEENIQYF. The CDR3 DNA sequence: TGTGCCAGCAAAGAGGAGAACATTCAGTACTTC. This chain connects TRBV6-1 to TRBJ2-4; D is undetermined. The germline gives CDR1 MNHNS, CDR2 SASEGT. Trimming pared 7 bases from V and 7 bases from J, leaving 8 bases between. This CDR3 contains 11 residues.